This T cell receptor beta chain was observed in a study of cytotoxic CD8 clonotypes in ibrutinib-treated CLL. Measured with immunoSEQ multiplex PCR; TCRdb has only the in-frame clones, and not every one. The sample holds fewer than 150,000 clones; 80% to 85% are singletons and the top ten take roughly 3.3%. Germline-derived CDR1 and CDR2 are SGDLS and YYNGEE. V lost 4 bases and J lost 1, with 8 bases in between. The CDR3 covers 13 residues. This clone has only one observation. Genomic DNA in a quantity of about 2.2 micrograms was derived from cryopreserved PBMCs for TCR beta libraries. The V and J genes are TRBV9 and TRBJ1-2; D unclear. The sequenced sample was PBMCs, obtained after 24 months of ibrutinib treatment. The receptor comes from a human donor with chronic lymphocytic leukemia. CDR3 nucleotide sequence: TGTGCCAGCAGCTGGGGAGTTAACTATGGCTACACCTTC. It translates to CASSWGVNYGYTF.